This T cell receptor beta chain was observed in a study of blood T cell repertoires in COVID-19. On the study more broadly: Acute and convalescent COVID-19 specimens originated in the United States, Italy and Spain.

V dropped 1 base and J dropped 11 bases, with 14 bases sitting between them. This CDR3 has 13 amino acids. Participants spanned ages about 18 to 100 years and resided in 20 to 25 US areas. A case of COVID-19 had been met by exposed participants within 2 weeks before study entry. The data were produced by immunoSEQ multiplex PCR, yet TCRdb's version contains in-frame clones alone and is incomplete. The sample lists 270,000 or so clones; roughly 90% were seen once. The chain joins TRBV23-1 to TRBJ1-1; D is undetermined. TRBV23-1 is classed as an ORF, of uncertain function. Sequenced input: PBMCs or T cells enriched from blood (not recorded which). This TCR derives from a man aged 40-49 years who had been exposed to COVID-19. CDR3 sequence reads: CASSQFMTMIAFF. The DNA of the CDR3 is TGCGCCAGCAGTCAATTCATGACTATGATCGCTTTCTTT.